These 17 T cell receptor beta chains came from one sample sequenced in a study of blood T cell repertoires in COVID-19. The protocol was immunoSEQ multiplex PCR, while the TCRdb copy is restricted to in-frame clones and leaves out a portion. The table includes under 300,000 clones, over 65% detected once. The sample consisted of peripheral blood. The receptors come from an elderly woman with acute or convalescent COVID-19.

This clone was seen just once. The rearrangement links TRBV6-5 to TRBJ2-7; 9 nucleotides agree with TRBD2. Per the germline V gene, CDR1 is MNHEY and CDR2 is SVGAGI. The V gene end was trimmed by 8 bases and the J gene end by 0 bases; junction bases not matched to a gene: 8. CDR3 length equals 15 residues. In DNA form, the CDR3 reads TGTGCCAGCTGGGAGCGGGAGGCGAGCTCCTACGAGCAGTACTTC. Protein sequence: CASWEREASSYEQYF.

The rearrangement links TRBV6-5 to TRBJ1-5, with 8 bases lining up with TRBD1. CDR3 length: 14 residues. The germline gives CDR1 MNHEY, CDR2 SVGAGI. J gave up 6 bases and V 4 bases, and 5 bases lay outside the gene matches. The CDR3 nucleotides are TGTGCCAGCAGTTCATACAGGGGGGGTCAGCCCCAGCATTTT. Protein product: CASSSYRGGQPQHF.

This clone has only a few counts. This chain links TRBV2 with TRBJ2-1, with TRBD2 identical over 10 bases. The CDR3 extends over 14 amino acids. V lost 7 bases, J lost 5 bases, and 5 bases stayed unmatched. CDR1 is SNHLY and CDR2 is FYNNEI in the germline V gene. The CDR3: CASMAAGGNNEQFF. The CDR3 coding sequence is TGTGCCAGCATGGCAGCGGGGGGGAACAATGAGCAGTTCTTC.

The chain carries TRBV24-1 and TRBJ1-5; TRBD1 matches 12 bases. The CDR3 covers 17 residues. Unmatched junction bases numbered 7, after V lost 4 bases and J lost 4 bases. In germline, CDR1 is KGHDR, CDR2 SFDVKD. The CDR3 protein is CATSDRRDRGLNQPQHF. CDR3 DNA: TGTGCCACCAGTGACCGCCGGGACAGGGGGCTGAATCAGCCCCAGCATTTT.

This CDR3 is CASSLGKRQGSYEQYF. The CDR3, as DNA: TGTGCCAGCAGTTTAGGGAAGAGACAGGGCTCCTACGAGCAGTACTTC. V gene TRBV27 combines with J gene TRBJ2-7, with 7 positions matching TRBD1. The CDR3 totals 16 residues. Germline V gene data show CDR1 as MNHEY and CDR2 as SMNVEV (reference sequence). Trimming took 2 bases from V and 0 from J; bases not matched to a gene: 7.

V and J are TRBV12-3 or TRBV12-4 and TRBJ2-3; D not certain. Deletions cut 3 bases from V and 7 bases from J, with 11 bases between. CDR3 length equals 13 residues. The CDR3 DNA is TGTGCCAGCAGTTTTTACCTAGAAAATACGCAGTATTTT. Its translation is CASSFYLENTQYF.

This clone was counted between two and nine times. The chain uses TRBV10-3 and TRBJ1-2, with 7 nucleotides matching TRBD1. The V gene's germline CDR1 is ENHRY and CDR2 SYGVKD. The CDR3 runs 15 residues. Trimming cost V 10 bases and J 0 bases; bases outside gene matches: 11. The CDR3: CASLDRSGANYGYTF. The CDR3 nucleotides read TGTGCCAGTTTGGACAGGTCTGGAGCTAACTATGGCTACACCTTC.

The CDR3 sequence: CAWSVAGGGQYNQPQHF. CDR3 nucleotide sequence: TGTGCCTGGAGTGTAGCCGGGGGAGGACAATACAATCAGCCCCAGCATTTT. The V call is TRBV30, the J call TRBJ1-5; the D gene is possibly TRBD1 (5 bases). Germline V gene sequence: CDR1 GTSNPN, CDR2 SVGIG (reference sequence). CDR3 length: 17 residues. With 0 bases removed from V and 3 bases from J, the gap between germline ends came to 18 bases.

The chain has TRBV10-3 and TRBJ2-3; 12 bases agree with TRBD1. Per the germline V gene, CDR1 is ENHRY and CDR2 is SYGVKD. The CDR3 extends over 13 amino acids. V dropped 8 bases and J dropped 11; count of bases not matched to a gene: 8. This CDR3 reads CAIEGTGGNQQYF. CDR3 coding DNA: TGTGCCATCGAAGGGACAGGGGGCAATCAGCAGTATTTT.

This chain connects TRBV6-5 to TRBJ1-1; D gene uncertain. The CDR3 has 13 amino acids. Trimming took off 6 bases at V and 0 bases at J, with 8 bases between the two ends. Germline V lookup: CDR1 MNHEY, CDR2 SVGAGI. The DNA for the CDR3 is TGTGCCAGCAGGGGAGACCTGAACACTGAAGCTTTCTTT. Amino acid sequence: CASRGDLNTEAFF.

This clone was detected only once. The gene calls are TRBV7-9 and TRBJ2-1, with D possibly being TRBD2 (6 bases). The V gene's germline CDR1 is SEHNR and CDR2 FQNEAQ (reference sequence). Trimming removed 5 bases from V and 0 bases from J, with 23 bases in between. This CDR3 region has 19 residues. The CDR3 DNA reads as TGTGCCAGCAGCCCCCTCCCGGGACTCCCCTCAAGCTCCTACAATGAGCAGTTCTTC. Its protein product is CASSPLPGLPSSSYNEQFF.

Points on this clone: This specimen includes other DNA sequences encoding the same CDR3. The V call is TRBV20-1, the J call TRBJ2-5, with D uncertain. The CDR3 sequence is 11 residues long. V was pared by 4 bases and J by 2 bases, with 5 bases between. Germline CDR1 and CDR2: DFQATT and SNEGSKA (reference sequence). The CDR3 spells CSATIQETQYF. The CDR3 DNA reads TGCAGTGCTACTATACAAGAGACCCAGTACTTC.

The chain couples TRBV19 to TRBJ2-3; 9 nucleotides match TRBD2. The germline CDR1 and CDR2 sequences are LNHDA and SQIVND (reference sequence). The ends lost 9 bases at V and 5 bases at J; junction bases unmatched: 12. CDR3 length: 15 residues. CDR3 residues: CASGGVASGEDTQYF. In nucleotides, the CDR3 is TGTGCCAGCGGGGGGGTGGCTAGCGGGGAAGATACGCAGTATTTT.

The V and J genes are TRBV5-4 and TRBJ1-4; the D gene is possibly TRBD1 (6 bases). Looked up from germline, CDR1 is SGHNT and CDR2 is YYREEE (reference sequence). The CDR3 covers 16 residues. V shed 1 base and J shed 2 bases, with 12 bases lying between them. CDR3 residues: CASSLKLQGTNEKLFF. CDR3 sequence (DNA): TGTGCCAGCAGCTTGAAACTCCAGGGGACTAATGAAAAACTGTTTTTT.

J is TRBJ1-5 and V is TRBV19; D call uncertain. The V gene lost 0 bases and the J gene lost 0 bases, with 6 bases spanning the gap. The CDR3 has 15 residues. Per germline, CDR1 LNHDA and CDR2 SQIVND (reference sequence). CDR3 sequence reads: CASSIDLSSNQPQHF. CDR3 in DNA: TGTGCCAGTAGTATAGATCTGAGTAGCAATCAGCCCCAGCATTTT.

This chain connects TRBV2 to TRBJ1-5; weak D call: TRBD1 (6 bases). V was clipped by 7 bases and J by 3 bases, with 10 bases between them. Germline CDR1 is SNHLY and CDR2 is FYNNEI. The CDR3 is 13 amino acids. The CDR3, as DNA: TGTGCCAGCAACGGACAGACCAATCAGCCCCAGCATTTT. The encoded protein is CASNGQTNQPQHF.

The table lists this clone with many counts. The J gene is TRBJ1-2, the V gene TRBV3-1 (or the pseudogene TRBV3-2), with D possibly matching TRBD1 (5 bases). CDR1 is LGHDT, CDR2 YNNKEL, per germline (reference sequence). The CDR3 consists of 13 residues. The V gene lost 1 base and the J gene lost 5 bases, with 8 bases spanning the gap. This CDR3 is CASSQGQLYGYTF. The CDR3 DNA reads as TGTGCCAGCAGCCAAGGACAGCTGTATGGCTACACCTTC.